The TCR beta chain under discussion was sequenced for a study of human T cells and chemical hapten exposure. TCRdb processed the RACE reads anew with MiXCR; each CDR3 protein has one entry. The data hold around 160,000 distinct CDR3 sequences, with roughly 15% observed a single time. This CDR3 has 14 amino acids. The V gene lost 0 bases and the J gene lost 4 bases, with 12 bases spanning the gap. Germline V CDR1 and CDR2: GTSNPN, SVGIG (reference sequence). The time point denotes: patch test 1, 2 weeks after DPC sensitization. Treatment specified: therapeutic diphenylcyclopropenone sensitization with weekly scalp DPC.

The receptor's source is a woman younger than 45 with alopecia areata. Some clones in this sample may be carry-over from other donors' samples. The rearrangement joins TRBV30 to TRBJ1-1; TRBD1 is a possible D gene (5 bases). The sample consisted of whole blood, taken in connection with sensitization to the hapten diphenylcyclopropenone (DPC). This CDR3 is CAWSVGGYGTEAFF. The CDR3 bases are TGTGCCTGGAGTGTGGGGGGGTACGGCACTGAAGCTTTCTTT.